These 11 T cell receptor beta chains share one sample of origin, sequenced in a study of shared clonotypes between healthy human individuals. The naive CD8 population came from CD45RO-negative cells selected for CCR7, without terminally differentiated effector memory CD45RA+ cells. Generated by immunoSEQ multiplex PCR, the TCRdb table keeps only in-frame clones and is missing some. The table includes about 2 million clones, approximately 94% detected once. The material sequenced was naive CD8+ T cells sorted from blood. These receptors all come from a man aged 18 to 35 in good health.

In regard to this clone: Within the sample, other DNA sequences also encode this same CDR3. The DNA of the CDR3 is TGTGCCAGTAGTATCGGAGCAGGGGGAGTCTACGAGCAGTACTTC. It specifies CASSIGAGGVYEQYF. The rearrangement uses TRBV19 and TRBJ2-7; 7 nucleotides align to TRBD1. V was pared by 3 bases and J by 3 bases, with 8 bases of the junction left unmatched. The CDR3 consists of 15 residues. Germline V gives CDR1 LNHDA, CDR2 SQIVND (reference sequence).

This clone was detected only once. The chain employs TRBV9 and TRBJ1-1, with D unresolved. The CDR3 totals 14 residues. The V end lost 3 bases, the J end lost 1 base, and 10 bases lay between the germline ends. CDR1 is SGDLS, CDR2 YYNGEE, per germline. CDR3 nucleotide sequence: TGTGCCAGCAGCGCCGGACCAGGGAACACTGAAGCTTTCTTT. As protein: CASSAGPGNTEAFF.

J is TRBJ1-4 and V is TRBV11-2; no firm D call. Germline CDR1 reads SGHAT; CDR2 reads FQNNGV. This CDR3 region has 12 residues. Trimming took off 4 bases at V and 8 bases at J, with 8 bases between the two ends. The CDR3 coding sequence is TGTGCCAGCAGCTCCTCACGGGAAAAACTGTTTTTT. Its protein product is CASSSSREKLFF.

The chain couples TRBV27 to TRBJ1-3; D unclear. Germline loops: CDR1 MNHEY, CDR2 SMNVEV (reference sequence). This CDR3 region has 14 residues. Trimming shortened V by 8 bases and J by 2 bases, and 13 bases separated the two germline ends. The DNA for the CDR3 is TGTGCCAGCGGTGAGGCAGTCGCTGGAAACACCATATATTTT. This sequence encodes CASGEAVAGNTIYF.

The rearrangement uses TRBV7-8 and TRBJ2-7; 12 positions match TRBD2. The CDR3 runs to 16 residues. J gave up 5 bases and V 3 bases, and 8 bases lay outside the gene matches. Germline CDR1 reads SGHVS; CDR2 reads FQNEAQ. The CDR3 bases are TGTGCCAGCAGCTTCTCGCTAGCGGGAGGGCCTAACGAGCAGTACTTC. Amino acids: CASSFSLAGGPNEQYF.

The rearrangement links TRBV27 to TRBJ1-5; D gene ambiguous. Germline-derived CDR1 and CDR2 are MNHEY and SMNVEV (reference sequence). The V gene lost 0 bases and the J gene lost 5 bases, with 5 bases spanning the gap. The CDR3 extends over 13 amino acids. CDR3 bases: TGTGCCAGCAGTTTATCGAGGCATCAGCCCCAGCATTTT. It is translated as CASSLSRHQPQHF.

The rearrangement links TRBV27 to TRBJ1-2; 7 bases align to TRBD1. The V segment lost 0 bases and the J segment 2 bases; nucleotides outside the gene matches: 3. The germline V gene has CDR1 MNHEY and CDR2 SMNVEV (reference sequence). The CDR3 loop spans 15 amino acids. CDR3 loop: CASSLSNRGNYGYTF. The CDR3 coding sequence is TGTGCCAGCAGTTTATCGAACAGGGGAAACTATGGCTACACCTTC.

V and J are TRBV27 and TRBJ1-4, with a weak D call TRBD1 (5 bases). The CDR3 loop spans 15 amino acids. V lost 4 bases and J lost 1, with 10 bases in between. Germline V gives CDR1 MNHEY, CDR2 SMNVEV (reference sequence). The CDR3 sequence is CASSSGGLTNEKLFF. For the CDR3, the DNA is TGTGCCAGCAGTTCCGGGGGGTTAACTAATGAAAAACTGTTTTTT.

The rearrangement links TRBV30 to TRBJ2-7; 8 bases are shared with TRBD1. The CDR3 runs 15 residues. The germline V gene encodes CDR1 GTSNPN and CDR2 SVGIG (reference sequence). The V segment lost 0 bases and the J segment 4 bases; nucleotides outside the gene matches: 8. The CDR3 region is CAWSVGTGPAYEQYF. The CDR3 region has the DNA TGTGCCTGGAGTGTAGGGACAGGTCCAGCTTACGAGCAGTACTTC.

Turning to this clone: The sample has other DNA sequences that encode this CDR3 too. This chain joins TRBV4-3 and TRBJ2-7; D uncertain. Trimming removed 3 bases at V and 3 bases at J, with 6 bases between. The CDR3 is 12 amino acids. CDR1 is LGHNA and CDR2 is YSLEER in the germline V gene. The CDR3 reads CASSQGGYEQYF. DNA for the CDR3: TGCGCCAGCAGCCAGGGCGGCTACGAGCAGTACTTC.

About this clone: Other DNA sequences in the sample encode the same CDR3. V gene TRBV11-2 combines with J gene TRBJ1-2; perhaps TRBD1 as D (5 bases). Trimming left V 5 bases short and J 2 bases short, with 9 bases between. Germline-derived CDR1 and CDR2 are SGHAT and FQNNGV. CDR3 size: 13 residues. CDR3 region: CASSPGGNYGYTF. The CDR3 coding sequence is TGTGCCAGCAGCCCGGGGGGGAACTATGGCTACACCTTC.